A single sample gave rise to the 10 T cell receptor beta chains below, sequenced in a study of T cells in Graves' hyperthyroidism and ophthalmopathy. RNA transcripts were the template for amplifying TCR beta CDR3 regions. In the first-round RT-PCR of the TCR CDR3, the HTBI primer set was used. TCRdb passed the multiplex PCR reads through MiXCR, listing each CDR3 protein once. The sample records around 560,000 distinct CDR3 sequences, over 15% being singletons. Sequencing was done on a sample of blood. Receptors originate from a woman under 30 with Graves' hyperthyroidism.

Only a few counts were recorded for this clonotype. Being one base from a much bigger clone, this may be a read error. The chain uses TRBV27 and TRBJ2-1; TRBD2 matches 10 bases. Unmatched junction bases numbered 12, after V lost 8 bases and J lost 5 bases. Germline V gives CDR1 MNHEY, CDR2 SMNVEV (reference sequence). The CDR3 contains 16 residues. The CDR3 DNA sequence: TGTGCCAGCGCCCAGACTAGCGGGTCCCTCCACAATGAGCAGTTCTTC. Amino acids: CASAQTSGSLHNEQFF.

This clonotype was picked up many times. This chain uses TRBV24-1 with TRBJ2-5; D might be TRBD1 (7 bases). Per germline, CDR1 KGHDR and CDR2 SFDVKD. The CDR3 spans 16 residues. The germline V and J ends were trimmed by 1 base and 4 bases, with 15 bases remaining between them. In nucleotides, the CDR3 is TGTGCCACCAGTGATTTCAAGTCAGGGGGAGGAGAGACCCAGTACTTC. This encodes CATSDFKSGGGETQYF.

This clonotype was recorded many times. This chain uses TRBV27 with TRBJ2-1; 7 positions match TRBD2. Germline-derived CDR1 and CDR2 are MNHEY and SMNVEV (reference sequence). The trim removed 5 bases at V and 8 bases at J, leaving 12 bases unmatched. CDR3 length: 15 amino acids. The CDR3 DNA sequence: TGTGCCAGCAGTAAACCTAGCGGAGGGTTTTATGAGCAGTTCTTC. Amino acids: CASSKPSGGFYEQFF.

V is TRBV7-2 and J is TRBJ1-5, with TRBD1 as a possible D gene (6 bases). Per the germline V gene, CDR1 is SGHTA and CDR2 is FQGNSA. V lost 9 bases to trimming and J lost 0 bases, with 18 bases between them. The length of the CDR3 is 16 residues. CDR3 protein: CARGRGRGVSNQPQHF. The DNA of the CDR3 is TGTGCCAGGGGCCGGGGGCGGGGGGTTAGCAATCAGCCCCAGCATTTT.

This clonotype turned up a few times. J is TRBJ2-1 and V is TRBV6-1; D perhaps matches TRBD1 (7 bases). CDR1 MNHNS and CDR2 SASEGT come from the germline V gene. CDR3 length: 11 amino acids. V lost 6 bases to trimming and J lost 10 bases, with 10 bases between them. CDR3 bases: TGTGCCAGCAGACAGGGGAGGGAGCAGTTCTTC. This sequence encodes CASRQGREQFF.

For this clonotype: Since no conserved phenylalanine or tryptophan closes the CDR3, a read error is the likely cause. V is TRBV12-3 or TRBV12-4 and J is TRBJ2-7; D uncertain. Trimming stripped 6 bases from V and 0 bases from J, with 6 bases between. CDR3 length equals 12 residues. CDR3 protein: CASSGPSYEQYL. The CDR3 DNA reads as TGTGCCAGCAGCGGGCCCTCCTACGAGCAGTACCTC.

This clonotype was counted at least ten times. The CDR3 reads CASSQQGGQPQHF. The CDR3, as DNA: TGTGCCAGCAGCCAACAGGGGGGTCAGCCCCAGCATTTT. The rearrangement links TRBV11-3 to TRBJ1-5; 8 bases are shared with TRBD1. J lost 6 bases, V lost 5 bases, and 3 bases had no gene match. This CDR3 spans 13 amino acids. Germline V CDR1 and CDR2: SGHNT, YENEEA.

The genes are TRBV6-2 or TRBV6-3 and TRBJ2-7; D call uncertain. The CDR3 is 16 amino acids. The V and J ends lost 2 bases and 3 bases respectively, with 17 bases between them. The germline V gene has CDR1 MNHEY and CDR2 SVGEGT. The CDR3 nucleotides read TGTGCCAGCAGTTACCGACCTGGGGTGGGAATCTACGAGCAGTACTTC. Translated, it gives CASSYRPGVGIYEQYF.

In its sample, this clonotype was seen many times. Germline is not matched at one junction end, which may reflect a read error. The chain carries TRBV5-1 and TRBJ2-3; D is perhaps TRBD2 (6 bases). The CDR3 has 13 amino acids. Looked up from germline, CDR1 is SGHRS and CDR2 is YFSETQ. This chain's CDR3 is CASSLAGTDTQYF. The CDR3 nucleotides are TGTGCCAGCAGCTTAGCGGGCACAGATACGCAGTATTTT.

In this sample, this clonotype turned up a few times. This may arise from a read error, as a much more abundant clone is one base away. V usage is TRBV12-3 or TRBV12-4 and J usage is TRBJ1-1; D is undetermined. The CDR3 spans 14 residues. The V end lost 3 bases, the J end lost 4 bases, and 12 bases lay between the germline ends. CDR3 DNA: TGTGCCAGCAGTTTTATCCCCCAGACCACTGAAGCTTTCTTT. Amino acids: CASSFIPQTTEAFF.